This TCR beta chain came from a study of T-cell memory formation after mild COVID-19. The CDR3 contains 14 residues. V lost 2 bases and J 2 bases, leaving 8 bases between the germline ends. CDR1 is SGHTA, CDR2 FQGNSA, per germline. TCRdb fed the 5' RACE reads into MiXCR, producing one record per CDR3 protein. The table has about 560,000 distinct CDR3 sequences, around 17% seen once. General observations from the study: Clones that contracted clustered mainly in CM and EM if CD4+ and in EMRA if CD8+. That cross-reactive memory joined was suggested by some responding clones appearing in pre-infection memory.

This clonotype was seen a handful of times. Its target is unknown. Sequenced input: PBMCs or a T cell subset sorted from them (not recorded which). This clonotype was sampled from an adult woman who had mild COVID-19 (a few samples of this study predate the infection). Cell type and time point are not known. The chain has TRBV7-2 and TRBJ2-3; D gene unclear. This CDR3 is CASSLSYITDTQYF. The CDR3 DNA follows: TGTGCCAGCAGCTTATCGTACATCACAGATACGCAGTATTTT.